This TCR beta chain was profiled in a study of shared T cell receptors in the human thymus. The data were produced by immunoSEQ multiplex PCR, yet TCRdb's version contains in-frame clones alone and is incomplete. Of 650,000 to 950,000 clones in the sample, 80% to 90% were seen once. These data also featured in a second study, about human thymus T cells.

Source material: thymocytes. The clonotype originates from a girl under two years old with a congenital heart defect.

The CDR3 sequence: CASSVVNSHSGTPYYEQYF. In DNA form, the CDR3 reads TGTGCCAGCAGTGTAGTTAATTCGCATTCCGGGACTCCGTACTACGAGCAGTACTTC. The chain has TRBV6-1 and TRBJ2-7; perhaps TRBD2 as D (6 bases). V was cut by 4 bases and J by 3 bases, with 28 bases left in between. Germline CDR1 MNHNS, CDR2 SASEGT. This CDR3 is built from 19 residues.